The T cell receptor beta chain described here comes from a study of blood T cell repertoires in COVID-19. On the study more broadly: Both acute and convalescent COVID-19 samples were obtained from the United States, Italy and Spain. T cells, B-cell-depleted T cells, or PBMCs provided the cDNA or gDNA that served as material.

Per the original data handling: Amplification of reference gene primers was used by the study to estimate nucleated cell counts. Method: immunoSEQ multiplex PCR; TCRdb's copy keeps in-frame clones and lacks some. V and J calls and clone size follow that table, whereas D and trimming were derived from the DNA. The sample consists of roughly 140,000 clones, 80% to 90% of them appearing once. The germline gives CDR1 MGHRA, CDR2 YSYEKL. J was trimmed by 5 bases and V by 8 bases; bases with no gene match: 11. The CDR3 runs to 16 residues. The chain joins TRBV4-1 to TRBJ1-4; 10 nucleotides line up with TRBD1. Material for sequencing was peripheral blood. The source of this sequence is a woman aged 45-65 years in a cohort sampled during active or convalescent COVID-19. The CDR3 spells CASQVDPGQGNEKLFF. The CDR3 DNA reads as TGCGCCAGCCAAGTTGACCCGGGACAGGGGAATGAAAAACTGTTTTTT.